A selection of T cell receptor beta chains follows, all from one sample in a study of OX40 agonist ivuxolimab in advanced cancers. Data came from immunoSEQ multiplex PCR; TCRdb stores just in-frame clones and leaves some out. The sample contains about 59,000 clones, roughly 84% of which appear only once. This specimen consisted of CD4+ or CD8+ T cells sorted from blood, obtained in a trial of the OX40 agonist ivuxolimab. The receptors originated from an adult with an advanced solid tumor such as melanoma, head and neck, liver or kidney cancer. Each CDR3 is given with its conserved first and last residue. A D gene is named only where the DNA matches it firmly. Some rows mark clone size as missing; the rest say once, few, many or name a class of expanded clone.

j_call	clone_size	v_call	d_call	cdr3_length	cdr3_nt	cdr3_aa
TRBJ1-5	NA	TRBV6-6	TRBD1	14	TGTGCCAGCAGTTACGGACAGGGGCTCCAGCCCCAGCATTTT	CASSYGQGLQPQHF
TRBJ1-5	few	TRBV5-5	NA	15	TGTGCCAGCAGCTTGGACGGGATAAGCAATCAGCCCCAGCATTTT	CASSLDGISNQPQHF
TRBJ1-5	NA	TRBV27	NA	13	TGTGCCAGCAGTTTATTCGTGGGACAGCCCCAGCATTTT	CASSLFVGQPQHF
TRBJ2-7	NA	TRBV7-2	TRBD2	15	TGTGCCAGCAGCCAACGGACTAGCGGGACCTACGAGCAGTACTTC	CASSQRTSGTYEQYF
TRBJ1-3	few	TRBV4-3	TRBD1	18	TGCGCCAGCAGCCCCGTGACCCCCACAGGGGCACCAGGAAACACCATATATTTT	CASSPVTPTGAPGNTIYF
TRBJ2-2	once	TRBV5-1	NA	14	TGCGCCAGCAGCTTGATAGGGAACACCGGGGAGCTGTTTTTT	CASSLIGNTGELFF
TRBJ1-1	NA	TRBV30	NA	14	TGTGCCTGGATACGCAGGTTTTTAACCACTGAAGCTTTCTTT	CAWIRRFLTTEAFF
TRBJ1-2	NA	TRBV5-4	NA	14	TGTGCCAGCAGCTTGTGGCAGGGTCATCGTGGCTACACCTTC	CASSLWQGHRGYTF
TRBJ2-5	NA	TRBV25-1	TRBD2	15	TGTGCCAGCAGTGAACCTAGCGGGAGCGGAGAGACCCAGTACTTC	CASSEPSGSGETQYF
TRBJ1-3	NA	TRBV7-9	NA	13	TGTGCCAGCAGCTTAGATGGGACCGGACCCATATATTTT	CASSLDGTGPIYF
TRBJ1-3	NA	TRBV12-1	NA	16	TGTGCCAGCAGCTCCTTCCGGGACAGTACTGGAAACACCATATATTTT	CASSSFRDSTGNTIYF
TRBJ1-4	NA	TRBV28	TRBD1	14	TGTGCCAGCAGCCCCACGACAGGGTATGAAAAACTGTTTTTT	CASSPTTGYEKLFF
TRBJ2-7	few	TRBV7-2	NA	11	TGTGCCAGCAGCTCTTACCTGGGAAAGTACTTC	CASSSYLGKYF
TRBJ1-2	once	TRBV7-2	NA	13	TGTGCCAGCAGCCGGGAAAGGGTCCATGGCTACACCTTC	CASSRERVHGYTF
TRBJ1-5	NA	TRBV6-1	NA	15	TGTGCCAGCAGTGAACTTTGGGACACCCATCAGCCCCAGCATTTT	CASSELWDTHQPQHF
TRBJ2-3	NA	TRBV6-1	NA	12	TGTGCCAGCAGTGAGAGGGAAGATACGCAGTATTTT	CASSEREDTQYF
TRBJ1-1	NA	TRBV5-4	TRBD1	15	TGTGCCAGCAGCCCCCGGGACAGGGAGAACACTGAAGCTTTCTTT	CASSPRDRENTEAFF
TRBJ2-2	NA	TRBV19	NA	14	TGTGCCAGTAAACGTGAGCAGAGAACCGGGGAGCTGTTTTTT	CASKREQRTGELFF
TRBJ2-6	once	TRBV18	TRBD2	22	TGTGCCAGCTCACCACCGTATCGTAAAATTTTGGCGGGAGGGACTGGGGCCAACGTCCTGACTTTC	CASSPPYRKILAGGTGANVLTF
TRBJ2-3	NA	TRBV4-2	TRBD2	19	TGTGCCAGCAGCCAAGGACTAGCGGGAGTCCCCACCTTCACAGATACGCAGTATTTT	CASSQGLAGVPTFTDTQYF
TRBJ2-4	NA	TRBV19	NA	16	TGTGCCAGTAGGCCCTTAGGGGGGGAGGCCAAAAACATTCAGTACTTC	CASRPLGGEAKNIQYF
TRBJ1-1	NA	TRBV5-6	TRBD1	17	TGTGCCAGCAGCTTAATCCGGGACAGGGCTAGTAACACTGAAGCTTTCTTT	CASSLIRDRASNTEAFF
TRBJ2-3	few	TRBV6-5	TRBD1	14	TGTGCCAGCAGTCTTCGACAGGGGTCAGATACGCAGTATTTT	CASSLRQGSDTQYF
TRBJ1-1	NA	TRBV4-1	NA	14	TGCGCCAGCAGCGGCCGGACAGCCAACACTGAAGCTTTCTTT	CASSGRTANTEAFF
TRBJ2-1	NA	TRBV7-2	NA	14	TGTGCCAGCAGCCGACAGAAGCTTTACAATGAGCAGTTCTTC	CASSRQKLYNEQFF
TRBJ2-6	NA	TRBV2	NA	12	TGTGCCAGCAGTCCTACAGGGTCCCCCCTGACTTTC	CASSPTGSPLTF
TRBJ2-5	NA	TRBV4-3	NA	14	TGCGCCAGCAGCCAAGGAGGTGGATATGAGACCCAGTACTTC	CASSQGGGYETQYF
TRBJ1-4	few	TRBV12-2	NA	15	TGTGCAAGTCGCTCACGGACAGGGATAAGGGAAAAACTGTTTTTT	CASRSRTGIREKLFF
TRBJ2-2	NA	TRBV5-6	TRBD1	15	TGTGCCAGCAGCTCCCGGGACAGGTACACCGGGGAGCTGTTTTTT	CASSSRDRYTGELFF
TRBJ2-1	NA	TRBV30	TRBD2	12	TGTGCCTGGAGTCTGGGTAGCGGGCAGCAGTTCTTC	CAWSLGSGQQFF
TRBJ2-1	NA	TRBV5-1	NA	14	TGCGCCAGCAGCTTGGGGTCTTCCTACAATGAGCAGTTCTTC	CASSLGSSYNEQFF
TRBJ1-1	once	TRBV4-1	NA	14	TGCGCCAGCGCCAAGACAAGTAGGGACACTGAAGCTTTCTTT	CASAKTSRDTEAFF
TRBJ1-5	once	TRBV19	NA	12	TGTGCCAGTAGTGGCCTGTTGTTGTCCCAGCATTTT	CASSGLLLSQHF
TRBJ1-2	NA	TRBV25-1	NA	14	TGTGCCAGCAGTGAAGTGATAGGAAACTATGGCTACACCTTC	CASSEVIGNYGYTF
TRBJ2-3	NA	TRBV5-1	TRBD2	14	TGCGCCAGCAATAGCGGGAGTTTCACAGATACGCAGTATTTT	CASNSGSFTDTQYF
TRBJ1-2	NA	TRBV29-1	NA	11	TGCAGCGTTGGACAGAACTATGGCCACACCTTC	CSVGQNYGHTF
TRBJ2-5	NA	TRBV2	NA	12	TGTGCCAGCAGTGTTGTTCAAGAGACCCAGTACTTC	CASSVVQETQYF
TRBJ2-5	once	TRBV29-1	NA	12	TGCAGCGTTGACGAAGACCAAGAGACCCAGTACTTC	CSVDEDQETQYF
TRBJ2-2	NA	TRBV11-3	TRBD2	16	TGTGCCAGCAGCTTTATAAGCGGGAGCTTGACCGGGGAGCTGTTTTTT	CASSFISGSLTGELFF
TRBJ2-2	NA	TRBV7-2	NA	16	TGTGCCAGCAGCTTTGGGGGGCAGGGCAACACCGGGGAGCTGTTTTTT	CASSFGGQGNTGELFF
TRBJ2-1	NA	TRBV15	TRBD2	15	TGTGCCACCAGCAGAGATTTCGGTAGCGGGAATGAGCAGTTCTTC	CATSRDFGSGNEQFF
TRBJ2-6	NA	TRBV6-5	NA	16	TGTGCCAGCAGTTACTCGGGGGTAGCTGGGGCCAACGTCCTGACTTTC	CASSYSGVAGANVLTF
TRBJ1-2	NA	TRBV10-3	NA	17	TGTGCCATCAGTGACTCCGCCAACCGCTGGCCCAACTATGGCTACACCTTC	CAISDSANRWPNYGYTF
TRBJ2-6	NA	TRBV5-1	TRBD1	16	TGCGCCAGCAGCTTCGGACAGGGGTCTGGGGCCAACGTCCTGACTTTC	CASSFGQGSGANVLTF
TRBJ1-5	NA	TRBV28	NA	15	TGTGCCAGCAGTTTATTAGGTAGGGAGGGTCAGCCCCAGCATTTT	CASSLLGREGQPQHF
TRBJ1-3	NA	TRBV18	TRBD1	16	TGTGCCAGCCAAAAGGGGGCCTCGTCGTCTGGAAACACCATATATTTT	CASQKGASSSGNTIYF
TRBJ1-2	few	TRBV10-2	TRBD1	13	TGCGCCAGTTTCGACAGGGACACTATGGGCTACACCTTC	CASFDRDTMGYTF
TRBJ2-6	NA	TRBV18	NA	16	TGTGCCAGCTCACCACGACAGAACTCTGGGGCCAACGTCCTGACTTTC	CASSPRQNSGANVLTF
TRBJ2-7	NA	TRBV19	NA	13	TGTGCCAGTAGTATAAGGACCGGCTACGAGCAGTACTTC	CASSIRTGYEQYF
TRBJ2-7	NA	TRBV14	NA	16	TGTGCCAGCAGCCGGTTGCAGAGGGGGGCACCCTACGCGCAGTACTTC	CASSRLQRGAPYAQYF
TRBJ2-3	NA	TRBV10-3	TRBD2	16	TGTGCCACCGGGACTAGCGGGAGTCGGGGCACAGATACGCAGTATTTT	CATGTSGSRGTDTQYF
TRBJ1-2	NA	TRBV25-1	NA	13	TGTGCCAGCAGTCCGTCAGGGTACTATGGCTACACCTTC	CASSPSGYYGYTF
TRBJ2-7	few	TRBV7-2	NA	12	TGTGCCAGCAGTTACAGCTCCTACGAGCAGTACTTC	CASSYSSYEQYF
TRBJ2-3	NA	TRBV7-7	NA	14	TGTGCCAGCAGCCTAAACATGCGCACAGATACGCAGTATTTT	CASSLNMRTDTQYF
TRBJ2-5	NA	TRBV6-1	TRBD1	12	TGTGCCAGCAGGGGACAGGGAGAGACCCAGTACTTC	CASRGQGETQYF
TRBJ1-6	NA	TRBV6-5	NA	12	TGTGCCAGCAGTTACAAAAATTCACCCCTCCACTTT	CASSYKNSPLHF
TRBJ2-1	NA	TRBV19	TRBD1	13	TGTGCCAGTAGTGGGACAGTCGGCAATGAGCAGTTCTTC	CASSGTVGNEQFF